Here is one T cell receptor beta chain with its context. This clonotype has only a few counts. Its antigen is currently not known. Base qualities are missing; no much larger clone stands one base away. This record belongs to a study of identical twins (dated by TCRdb to the mid-2010s). As for the study more broadly: The study deep-sequenced TCR alpha and beta repertoires from monozygotic twins, unrelated adults of various ages and cord blood to test whether fetal clonotypes persist. To rule out contamination, the twin experiments were replicated at different times with different library preparation protocols. The study at large found these results: Compared with coincidental sharing between unrelated individuals, out-of-frame TCR alpha sequences shared between twins showed an excess of sequences with low generation probability. Zero-insertion analyses could be partly confounded by invariant T cells such as MAIT and iNKT, though diverse VJ usage argued against such confounding for most clonotypes. Out-of-frame TCR alpha sharing in monozygotic twins was systematically underestimated by recombination models, whereas sharing between unrelated individuals was in agreement with the recombination models. Because the same donors could not be followed over many years, conclusions were based on cross-sectional statistical analysis. Abundant cord blood beta clonotypes carried fewer insertions; young adult naive repertoires showed a weaker similar trend, while memory repertoires showed none. Excess twin sharing in beta out-of-frame sequences was weaker because fewer shared sequences lowered the signal-to-noise ratio.

Receptors were amplified or captured by 5' RACE. TCRdb names Illumina HiSeq 2000 as the instrument used. A universal primer binding site was introduced by template switching, and a unique molecular identifier was present in the final cDNA, enabling accurate counting of TCR cDNA molecules. Specific primers in the conserved constant-segment region were used to synthesize first-strand cDNA for the TCR alpha and beta chains. Each cDNA library was double barcoded, with a SMART-Mk sample barcode plus Illumina barcodes, to control for contamination. TruSeq adapter sequences along with Illumina sample barcodes were introduced in two successive PCR steps. The Illumina HiSeq platform was used with custom primers to sequence TCR alpha and beta cDNA libraries. Per the authors' processing: Unique molecular identifiers were extracted from raw reads with MiGEC, and CDR3 positions were determined with MiXCR. For each individual, recombination models were inferred using an EM algorithm with the repgenHMM and IGoR tools. The tcR package in R was used for shared clonotype analysis, with sharing normalized by the product of cloneset sizes. Out-of-frame nonproductive sequences were analyzed to study raw recombination free of thymic and clonal selection effects. TCRdb reanalyzed the raw reads on its own, using fastp at Q25 for trimming and MiXCR for clone calling, and kept in-frame beta chains. Rows matching on CDR3 protein sequence are summarized as one entry with the most common DNA and genes. TCRdb, not the authors, supplied the V and J calls. The sample table contains 200,000 to 250,000 distinct CDR3 sequences; only one count was recorded for about an eighth of them. The top ten hold approximately 4% of the sample.

Every donor was a healthy Caucasian. Three pairs of female monozygotic twins, all aged about 18 to 30 years, made up the twin cohort. Using Miltenyi CD45RO+ enrichment and human naive T-cell isolation kits, memory (CD45RO+) and naive T cells were isolated from PBMC. From V the trimming removes 3 bases and from J it removes 2 bases, while the gene matches leave 6 bases of the junction unaccounted for. Measured from the cysteine to the phenylalanine, the CDR3 is 16 residues long. CDR3 DNA only is kept here, 48 bases in frame from base 1. The germline V gene sets CDR1 to SQVTM and CDR2 to ANQGSEA. The sample was also reused in another study, on yellow fever vaccine responses in identical twins. The second paper states: According to the authors, the vaccine-induced T cell response in identical twins seemed to be partly convergent and partly specific to each individual. Focusing on identical twins, the study followed the T cell clones that responded to the vaccine, and did so with precision.

In this chain, TRBV29-1 is recombined with TRBJ2-3; TRBD2 agrees with 12 junctional bases. Sequenced material: memory (CD45RO+) T cells sorted from blood. Interpreted using the paper, the cell subset or site label stands for: CD45RO+ enriched T cells. The receptor was isolated from a woman aged 18 to 35 in good health. The DNA is TGCAGCGTTGACCGCGGACTAGCGGGATACACAGATACGCAGTATTTT. It translates as CSVDRGLAGYTDTQYF.